A single sample is the source of the 14 T cell receptor beta chains below, sequenced in a study of monozygotic twins with inflammatory bowel disease. Using the 5' RACE reads, TCRdb records one entry per CDR3 protein without DNA. The listing contains some 160,000 distinct CDR3 sequences. Sequenced: blood. Source of these receptors: a human donor with ulcerative colitis or Crohn's disease, or a healthy co-twin of an affected twin (not recorded which).

The chain employs TRBV14 and TRBJ2-7; the D call from TCRdb, TRBD1, cannot be confirmed without DNA. CDR1 and CDR2 (germline): SGHDN, FVKESK. CDR3 length: 15 residues. The CDR3 is CASSKGTGPSYEQYF.

The V and J genes are TRBV18 and TRBJ2-2; TCRdb picks TRBD2, but there is no DNA to check that call. This CDR3 spans 16 amino acids. The germline V gene has CDR1 KGHSH and CDR2 LQKENI. CDR3 residues: CARSPSSRVNTGELFF.

The chain has TRBV10-3 and TRBJ1-6; absent DNA, TCRdb's TRBD1 call cannot be checked. Per the germline V gene, CDR1 is ENHRY and CDR2 is SYGVKD. This CDR3 comprises 14 residues. The CDR3 here is CAIGSDSPNSPLHF.

This chain links TRBV18 with TRBJ1-6; TCRdb reports TRBD1, a call that lacks DNA to check it against. Germline V gives CDR1 KGHSH, CDR2 LQKENI. The CDR3 loop spans 15 amino acids. This chain's CDR3 is CASSADRPVNSPLHF.

The chain carries TRBV18 and TRBJ1-1. The CDR3 covers 13 residues. Germline V gives CDR1 KGHSH, CDR2 LQKENI. This CDR3 reads CASSRGSSTEAFF.

The chain has TRBV12-3 or TRBV12-4 and TRBJ2-7. This CDR3 contains 13 residues. The CDR3 here is CASSLSYAHEQYF.

The chain is built from TRBV18 and TRBJ2-1; TCRdb names TRBD2, which stays unverified in the absence of DNA. Germline values: CDR1 KGHSH, CDR2 LQKENI. There are 14 residues in the CDR3. The CDR3 here is CASSPTSGTWLSVF.

V and J are TRBV10-2 and TRBJ1-6. This CDR3 has 13 amino acids. Germline values: CDR1 WSHSY, CDR2 SAAADI. The CDR3 loop reads CASSESREVPLHF.

V is TRBV6-1 and J is TRBJ1-5. The CDR3 sequence is 15 residues long. Germline CDR1 MNHNS, CDR2 SASEGT. The CDR3 protein is CASSEADYSNQPQHF.

The rearrangement links TRBV28 to TRBJ1-1; the D gene TCRdb calls, TRBD1, cannot be checked with no DNA. The CDR3 is 14 residues long. The germline gives CDR1 MDHEN, CDR2 SYDVKM. CDR3 in amino acids: CASSSRDSPLGPFF.

This chain links TRBV7-6 with TRBJ2-5; TCRdb gives TRBD2 as the D gene, but with no DNA this cannot be confirmed. The CDR3 consists of 15 residues. Germline values: CDR1 SGHVS, CDR2 FNYEAQ. CDR3 sequence reads: CASSLVGLAEETQYF. Based on the CDR3 plus reference TRBV7-6 and TRBJ2-5, the full variable domain is GAGVSQSPRYKVTKRGQDVALRCDPISGHVSLYWYRQALGQGPEFLTYFNYEAQQDKSGLPNDRFSAERPEGSISTLTIQRTEQRDSAMYRCASSLVGLAEETQYFGPGTRLLVL.

This chain joins TRBV11-2 and TRBJ1-2. The germline CDR1 and CDR2 sequences are SGHAT and FQNNGV. This CDR3 has 15 residues. The CDR3 protein is CASSLEPSGGDGYTF.

The chain links TRBV5-1 to TRBJ1-1; TCRdb's D call, TRBD1, is unchecked because there is no DNA. The length of the CDR3 is 15 residues. The V gene's germline CDR1 is SGHRS and CDR2 YFSETQ. Here the CDR3 reads CASSFGTQSNTEAFF.

This chain joins TRBV5-6 and TRBJ2-2; lacking DNA, the TRBD2 call made by TCRdb goes unchecked. CDR3 length: 18 amino acids. Looked up from germline, CDR1 is SGHDT and CDR2 is YYEEEE. The CDR3: CASSPGLAGSTNTGELFF.